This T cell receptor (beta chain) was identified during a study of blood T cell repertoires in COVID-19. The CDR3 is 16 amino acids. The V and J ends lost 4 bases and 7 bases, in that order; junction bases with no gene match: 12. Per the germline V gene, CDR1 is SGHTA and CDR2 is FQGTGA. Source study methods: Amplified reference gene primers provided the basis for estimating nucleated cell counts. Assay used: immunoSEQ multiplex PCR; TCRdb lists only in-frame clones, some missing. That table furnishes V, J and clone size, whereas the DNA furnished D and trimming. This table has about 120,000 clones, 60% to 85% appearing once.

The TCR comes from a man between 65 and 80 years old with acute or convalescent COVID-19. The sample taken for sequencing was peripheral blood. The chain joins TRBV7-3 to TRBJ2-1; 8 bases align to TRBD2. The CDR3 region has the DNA TGTGCCAGCAGCTATACCGGGACTAGGGATACTAATGAGCAGTTCTTC. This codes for CASSYTGTRDTNEQFF.